The 21 T cell receptor beta chains presented below share a single source sample, sequenced in a study of blood T cells in healthy people across ages. With a J-beta primer mix and a sample-barcoded 5' primer, a second PCR ran roughly 6 to 12 cycles. TCRdb fed the 5' RACE reads into MiXCR, producing one record per CDR3 protein. The sample holds about 1 million distinct CDR3 sequences, 20% to 25% seen once. A further study also used this sample, focusing on T cells of mothers and their children.

Sequencing input: blood. These receptors originate from a girl aged 2-10 years in good health.

This clonotype was picked up one time. This chain links TRBV4-2 with TRBJ1-1; D ambiguous. Germline V gives CDR1 LGHNA, CDR2 YNFKEQ. The CDR3 sequence is 13 residues long. The germline V and J ends were trimmed by 1 base and 6 bases, with 9 bases remaining between them. The CDR3 nucleotides read TGTGCCAGCAGCCAAGTTAACAGCGCTGAAGCTTTCTTT. Residues: CASSQVNSAEAFF.

This clonotype was detected only a few times. The CDR3 coding sequence is TGTGCCAGCAACATACTAGCGCGAGAGACCCAGTACTTC. Encoded protein: CASNILARETQYF. The rearrangement joins TRBV6-6 to TRBJ2-5, with 7 bases fitting TRBD2. V was pared by 7 bases and J by 4 bases, with 6 bases of the junction left unmatched. CDR1 is MNHNY, CDR2 SVGAGI, per germline (reference sequence). This CDR3 has 13 residues.

This sequence joins TRBV6-5 and TRBJ1-4; 9 nucleotides agree with TRBD1. The junction had 3 bases not matched to a gene; V was cut back by 6 bases and J by 4 bases. This CDR3 is built from 14 residues. Per germline, CDR1 MNHEY and CDR2 SVGAGI. The CDR3 region has the DNA TGTGCCAGCAGGATGGACAGGGGTAATGAAAAACTGTTTTTT. It translates to CASRMDRGNEKLFF.

J is TRBJ2-7 and V is TRBV28; D possibly corresponds to TRBD1 (9 bases). Germline CDR1 MDHEN, CDR2 SYDVKM. The V end lost 7 bases, the J end lost 3 bases, and 25 bases lay between the germline ends. There are 17 residues in the CDR3. In DNA, the CDR3 is TGTGCCAGCACCGGGACAGGGCAACTAGCGGACGACTACGAGCAGTACTTC. Amino acid sequence: CASTGTGQLADDYEQYF.

The CDR3 sequence: CASSFTGLEYF. Here the CDR3 DNA reads TGTGCCAGCAGTTTCACAGGGTTGGAGTACTTC. This sequence joins TRBV28 and TRBJ2-7; D perhaps matches TRBD1 (6 bases). The CDR3 has 11 amino acids. Germline loops: CDR1 MDHEN, CDR2 SYDVKM. The germline V and J ends were trimmed by 3 bases and 11 bases, with 11 bases remaining between them.

The chain recombines TRBV3-1 with TRBJ2-1; D remains ambiguous. Germline CDR1 LGHDT, CDR2 YNNKEL (reference sequence). Trimming pared 3 bases from V and 7 bases from J, leaving 16 bases between. The length of the CDR3 is 15 residues. The DNA of the CDR3 is TGTGCCAGCAGCCAGTGGTCACAGCCTGGGAATGAGCAGTTCTTC. This translates into CASSQWSQPGNEQFF.

This clonotype appeared a few times. CDR3 residues: CASSFPERQTIPGELFF. The CDR3, as DNA: TGTGCCAGCAGCTTCCCTGAGCGACAAACTATTCCCGGGGAGCTGTTTTTT. The chain couples TRBV7-9 to TRBJ2-2; no definite D call. V lost 3 bases and J lost 6, with 20 bases in between. Germline values: CDR1 SEHNR, CDR2 FQNEAQ (reference sequence). The CDR3 spans 17 residues.

This chain joins TRBV7-2 and TRBJ2-3, with 9 bases lining up with TRBD2. The V gene end was trimmed by 3 bases and the J gene end by 6 bases; junction bases not matched to a gene: 4. The CDR3 runs 14 residues. Germline loops: CDR1 SGHTA, CDR2 FQGNSA. The CDR3 reads CASSFGTSSDTQYF. The CDR3 bases are TGTGCCAGCAGCTTTGGGACTAGCTCGGATACGCAGTATTTT.

Only a few counts were recorded for this clonotype. The genes are TRBV10-3 and TRBJ2-5, with 9 bases matching TRBD1. CDR1 ENHRY and CDR2 SYGVKD come from the germline V gene. This CDR3 has 15 residues. The V gene end was trimmed by 3 bases and the J gene end by 2 bases; junction bases not matched to a gene: 4. CDR3 in amino acids: CAISDRDRVQETQYF. The CDR3, as DNA: TGTGCCATCAGTGACCGGGACAGGGTACAAGAGACCCAGTACTTC.

The V gene is TRBV6-2 or TRBV6-3, the J gene TRBJ2-1, with 11 bases identical to TRBD2. Germline CDR1 is MNHEY and CDR2 is SVGEGT. The length of the CDR3 is 15 residues. J was trimmed by 8 bases and V by 6 bases; bases with no gene match: 9. The CDR3 DNA is TGTGCCAGCAGGTCACTAGCGGGGGATCTTTATGAGCAGTTCTTC. Encoded protein: CASRSLAGDLYEQFF.

Remarks on this clonotype: A read error is possible here, since a much larger clone lies one base away. This is likely a read error, given that the CDR3 carries no conserved phenylalanine or tryptophan at its end. V gene TRBV7-9 combines with J gene TRBJ1-5; TRBD1 agrees at 7 bases. This CDR3 has 12 amino acids. Germline V gene lookup returns CDR1 SEHNR and CDR2 FQNEAQ (reference sequence). V lost 9 bases to trimming and J lost 3 bases; unmatched junction nucleotides: 2. The CDR3 reads CASGTDNQPQHL. The CDR3 DNA reads as TGTGCCAGTGGGACAGACAATCAGCCCCAGCATCTT.

The rearrangement uses TRBV20-1 and TRBJ2-1, with 9 bases that match TRBD1. The trim removed 4 bases at V and 3 bases at J, leaving 13 bases unmatched. The CDR3 runs 17 residues. The germline V gene has CDR1 DFQATT and CDR2 SNEGSKA (reference sequence). In DNA, the CDR3 is TGCAGTGCTACGACCCTCGACGGGGACAGGGTCTACAATGAGCAGTTCTTC. Translating it yields CSATTLDGDRVYNEQFF.

In its sample, this clonotype was seen a few times. A junction boundary mismatches the germline segment, possibly from a read error. The gene calls are TRBV2 and TRBJ2-1, with 9 bases matching TRBD2. Germline values: CDR1 SNHLY, CDR2 FYNNEI. This CDR3 is built from 15 residues. The CDR3 DNA sequence: TGTGCCAGCAGCGAAGCGGGAGGTACCTACAATGAGCAGTTCTTC. Its protein product is CASSEAGGTYNEQFF.

This clonotype turned up a few times. The chain joins TRBV12-3 or TRBV12-4 to TRBJ2-3, with D tentatively TRBD1 (5 bases). The CDR3 has 15 residues. Trimming cost V 5 bases and J 3 bases, with 15 bases left between them. CDR3 sequence: CASSHSDTLTDTQYF. The DNA of the CDR3 is TGTGCCAGCAGTCATTCGGACACCCTTACAGATACGCAGTATTTT.

This chain connects TRBV7-3 to TRBJ1-1; TRBD1 might be the D (6 bases). CDR3 length: 14 residues. V dropped 5 bases and J dropped 0 bases, with 10 bases sitting between them. Germline lookup yields CDR1 SGHTA and CDR2 FQGTGA. Here the CDR3 reads CASSRGGMNTEAFF. The CDR3 nucleotides read TGTGCCAGCAGCCGGGGGGGCATGAACACTGAAGCTTTCTTT.

The chain carries TRBV10-3 and TRBJ1-5, with a possible D match to TRBD1 (5 bases). V lost 6 bases and J 3 bases, leaving 6 bases between the germline ends. CDR3 length equals 12 residues. Germline V gene lookup returns CDR1 ENHRY and CDR2 SYGVKD. CDR3 amino acids: CAISRDNQPQHF. DNA of the CDR3: TGTGCCATCAGCAGGGACAATCAGCCCCAGCATTTT.

J is TRBJ1-2 and V is TRBV29-1; weak D call: TRBD1 (6 bases). Per the germline V gene, CDR1 is SQVTM and CDR2 is ANQGSEA. Deletions cut 7 bases from V and 6 bases from J, with 15 bases between. The CDR3 has 12 amino acids. Here the CDR3 reads CSASGADDGYTF. CDR3 coding DNA: TGCAGCGCCTCAGGGGCAGACGATGGCTACACCTTC.

This rearrangement joins TRBV12-3 or TRBV12-4 to TRBJ1-1; D remains unclear. This CDR3 contains 14 residues. V was trimmed by 7 bases and J by 1 base, leaving 13 bases between them. DNA for the CDR3: TGTGCCAGCAACCAGGTTGGCGGGAACACTGAAGCTTTCTTT. Translating gives CASNQVGGNTEAFF.

V is TRBV9 and J is TRBJ2-5, with D tentatively TRBD2 (5 bases). The germline V and J ends were trimmed by 7 bases and 11 bases, with 15 bases remaining between them. This CDR3 has 11 residues. Germline V gene sequence: CDR1 SGDLS, CDR2 YYNGEE. CDR3 sequence (DNA): TGTGCCAGCGGTGGCGACTATGAGCAGTACTTC. Translated: CASGGDYEQYF.

This clonotype turned up a few times. The genes are TRBV7-2 and TRBJ1-2, with 7 bases fitting TRBD1. Germline-derived CDR1 and CDR2 are SGHTA and FQGNSA. CDR3 size: 14 residues. The V gene end was trimmed by 3 bases and the J gene end by 3 bases; junction bases not matched to a gene: 4. The CDR3 nucleotides are TGTGCCAGCAGCTTCGGACAGGATGACTATGGCTACACCTTC. It encodes CASSFGQDDYGYTF. The entire variable domain, with the rest obtained from reference TRBV7-2 and TRBJ1-2, is as follows: GAGVSQSPSNKVTEKGKDVELRCDPISGHTALYWYRQSLGQGLEFLIYFQGNSAPDKSGLPSDRFSAERTGGSVSTLTIQRTQQEDSAVYLCASSFGQDDYGYTFGSGTRLTVV.

V and J are TRBV20-1 and TRBJ1-3; D might be TRBD1 (6 bases). This CDR3 has 15 residues. Germline V lookup: CDR1 DFQATT, CDR2 SNEGSKA (reference sequence). The ends were cut back, 1 base at V and 2 bases at J, with 12 bases in the middle. For the CDR3, the DNA is TGCAGTGCTAGAGGCACAGGGACACCTGGAAACACCATATATTTT. As protein: CSARGTGTPGNTIYF.